This record concerns one T cell receptor (beta chain) sequence. Its antigen is not identified. This record belongs to a study of persistence of HIV-infected CD4 T cells. Study-level results: Degenerate expanded CDR3beta sequences were enriched among CMV- and Gag-responding cells. CMV- and Gag-responding cells had lower TCRbeta richness than CD3/CD28-responding cells.

The stimulus was an HIV-1 Gag 15-mer peptide pool, roughly 1 ug/peptide/mL. Memory cells lacking CD40L and CD69 with high CD45RO were sorted. Donors had CD4+ T cell counts above 400 cells/uL and were CMV-seropositive. The CDR3 extends over 14 amino acids. From germline, CDR1 is SGDLS and CDR2 YYNGEE. V was cut by 1 base and J by 5 bases, with 12 bases left in between. The libraries were made with immunoSEQ version 4 in survey mode. Data came from immunoSEQ multiplex PCR; TCRdb stores just in-frame clones and leaves some out. Of some 37,000 clones listed, 82% are singletons. The TCR was taken from an adult with HIV. The donor label of this sample is uncertain. The sample in question was cultured CD4+ T cells from PBMCs, obtained from a patient who received antiretroviral therapy. This rearrangement joins TRBV9 to TRBJ1-1; weak D call: TRBD1 (6 bases). The CDR3 sequence: CASSVMGAGTEAFF. The CDR3 nucleotides are TGTGCCAGCAGCGTAATGGGGGCCGGGACTGAAGCTTTCTTT.